The subject of this entry is one T cell receptor beta chain. Profiled with immunoSEQ multiplex PCR; TCRdb holds only in-frame clones, not every one. The data hold 100,000 or so clones, with about 90% observed a single time. This sample was taken from a study of glioma-infiltrating T cells after dendritic cell vaccination. Time point reported: after dendritic cell vaccination, including at tumor progression/relapse. In germline, CDR1 is MNHNS, CDR2 SASEGT. The CDR3 has 13 residues. Trimming left V 6 bases short and J 2 bases short, with 10 bases between. This sequence joins TRBV6-1 and TRBJ1-2; D possibly corresponds to TRBD1 (5 bases). The sample in question was blood, obtained after dendritic cell vaccination. The sequence derives from a human donor with glioblastoma. CDR3 sequence: CASSLTENYGYTF. Written as DNA, the CDR3 is TGTGCCAGCAGCCTGACAGAGAACTATGGCTACACCTTC.